Each of the 16 T cell receptor beta chains below was sequenced from the same sample in a study of cytomegalovirus exposure and HLA in healthy donors. PCR used 60 Vbeta primers and 13 Jbeta primers. Clones were sequenced by immunoSEQ multiplex PCR, and TCRdb holds only the in-frame ones, with some missing. This sample's table reports 170,000 or so clones. Sequencing was carried out using PBMCs. All receptors derive from a man between 25 and 39 years old in good health and CMV-seronegative.

V is TRBV30 and J is TRBJ1-5; D gene uncertain. The CDR3 consists of 13 residues. V was clipped by 3 bases and J by 0 bases, with 6 bases between them. Germline assignment: CDR1 GTSNPN and CDR2 SVGIG (reference sequence). The CDR3 DNA is TGTGCCTGGAGGAGGAATAGCAATCAGCCCCAGCATTTT. Protein: CAWRRNSNQPQHF.

The chain links TRBV28 to TRBJ1-5; D is unclear. V was trimmed by 7 bases and J by 0 bases, leaving 10 bases between them. The CDR3 loop spans 14 amino acids. Germline assignment: CDR1 MDHEN and CDR2 SYDVKM. The CDR3 spells CASNTYISNQPQHF. Here the CDR3 DNA reads TGTGCCAGCAACACGTATATTAGCAATCAGCCCCAGCATTTT.

This chain connects TRBV9 to TRBJ2-1; 8 bases align to TRBD2. Unmatched junction bases numbered 9, after V lost 3 bases and J lost 4 bases. Per the germline V gene, CDR1 is SGDLS and CDR2 is YYNGEE. The CDR3 is made up of 16 amino acids. The CDR3 nucleotides are TGTGCCAGCAGCGCCGCGACTAGCGCGAAATACAATGAGCAGTTCTTC. This encodes CASSAATSAKYNEQFF.

The chain combines TRBV6-4 with TRBJ1-1; 7 bases map to TRBD1. Looked up from germline, CDR1 is MRHNA and CDR2 is SNTAGT. With 5 bases clipped from V and 3 bases from J, the junction kept 12 bases outside the gene matches. This CDR3 spans 16 amino acids. CDR3 sequence (DNA): TGTGCCAGCAGTTCGGACAGGTCAAGGAGGGACACTGAAGCTTTCTTT. It yields the protein CASSSDRSRRDTEAFF.

The J gene is TRBJ2-2, the V gene TRBV7-8; 12 bases fit TRBD2. This CDR3 has 16 residues. Germline values: CDR1 SGHVS, CDR2 FQNEAQ. V dropped 5 bases and J dropped 5; count of bases not matched to a gene: 6. CDR3 coding DNA: TGTGCCAGCAGCCTTCCCGGGACTAGCGGGACCGGGGAGCTGTTTTTT. Encoded protein: CASSLPGTSGTGELFF.

The chain carries TRBV5-1 and TRBJ2-1, with TRBD2 identical over 16 bases. CDR1 SGHRS and CDR2 YFSETQ come from the germline V gene. The CDR3 extends over 17 amino acids. The J segment lost 10 bases and the V segment lost 4 bases, leaving 11 bases of the junction unmatched. The CDR3 sequence: CASSPGLAGGYGDEQFF. The CDR3 nucleotides read TGCGCCAGCAGCCCGGGACTAGCGGGAGGGTACGGCGACGAGCAGTTCTTC.

The chain carries TRBV5-1 and TRBJ2-5, with a weak D call TRBD1 (6 bases). With the DNA end fitting TRBJ2-7 better, the J assignment may be wrong. The CDR3 extends over 14 amino acids. CDR1 is SGHRS, CDR2 YFSETQ, per germline. CDR3 coding DNA: TGCGCCAGCACCCAGGACAGTACAGGCTACGAGCAGTACTTC. Its translation: CASTQDSTGYEQYF.

The J gene is TRBJ2-3, the V gene TRBV6-5, with 13 bases lining up with TRBD2. Germline CDR1 and CDR2: MNHEY and SVGAGI. V shed 4 bases and J 1 base; nucleotides not matched to a gene: 2. The CDR3 runs 16 residues. CDR3: CASSSGLAGGTDTQYF. The CDR3 region has the DNA TGTGCCAGCAGTTCCGGACTAGCGGGAGGCACAGATACGCAGTATTTT.

This chain joins TRBV18 and TRBJ2-2; unclear D gene. The germline V gene has CDR1 KGHSH and CDR2 LQKENI. This CDR3 spans 15 amino acids. Trimming cost V 1 base and J 4 bases, with 10 bases left between them. The CDR3: CASSPHPPSTGELFF. The CDR3 nucleotides read TGTGCCAGCTCACCACACCCCCCGAGCACCGGGGAGCTGTTTTTT.

The J gene is TRBJ2-1, the V gene TRBV6-5, with 7 bases matching TRBD2. Germline trimming cut 6 bases from V and 6 bases from J; bases unmatched to any gene: 2. The germline CDR1 and CDR2 sequences are MNHEY and SVGAGI. There are 12 residues in the CDR3. The CDR3: CASRSSGNEQFF. The CDR3 DNA is TGTGCCAGCAGATCTAGCGGCAATGAGCAGTTCTTC.

The V call is TRBV5-5, the J call TRBJ1-2; perhaps TRBD1 as D (5 bases). Germline CDR1 SGHKS, CDR2 YYEKEE (reference sequence). V was pared by 4 bases and J by 0 bases, with 10 bases between. The length of the CDR3 is 14 residues. CDR3 residues: CASSPGGANYGYTF. The DNA of the CDR3 is TGTGCCAGCAGCCCGGGGGGAGCTAACTATGGCTACACCTTC.

Worth noting for this clone: The junction departs from germline at one end; a sequencing error may be responsible. Other DNA sequences from this sample encode an identical CDR3 as well. This sequence joins TRBV4-1 and TRBJ1-5, with a possible D match to TRBD1 (5 bases). The CDR3 has 15 residues. Germline-derived CDR1 and CDR2 are MGHRA and YSYEKL. CDR3 amino acids: CASSPRDSGNQPQHF. CDR3 bases: TGCGCCAGTAGCCCCCGGGACTCGGGCAATCAGCCCCAGCATTTT.

The J gene is TRBJ2-7, the V gene TRBV5-1, with 7 bases that match TRBD1. Per germline, CDR1 SGHRS and CDR2 YFSETQ. V lost 4 bases to trimming and J lost 3 bases; unmatched junction nucleotides: 4. This CDR3 comprises 13 residues. The CDR3 loop reads CASSPTGVYEQYF. Written as DNA, the CDR3 is TGCGCCAGCAGCCCTACAGGGGTCTACGAGCAGTACTTC.

The chain is built from TRBV5-1 and TRBJ2-3; possible D gene TRBD1, 5 bases. The V gene lost 0 bases and the J gene lost 2 bases, with 7 bases spanning the gap. The CDR3 covers 14 residues. The V gene's germline CDR1 is SGHRS and CDR2 YFSETQ. CDR3 residues: CASSLDRTTDTQYF. CDR3 coding DNA: TGCGCCAGCAGCTTGGACAGGACCACAGATACGCAGTATTTT.

The CDR3 nucleotides read TGTGCCAGCAGCTCAGGTCCAATGTCTCTAAACTATGGCTACACCTTC. Protein sequence: CASSSGPMSLNYGYTF. The V gene is TRBV7-8, the J gene TRBJ1-2; D call uncertain. The germline V and J ends were trimmed by 4 bases and 2 bases, with 17 bases remaining between them. The CDR3 is 16 residues long. Germline CDR1 SGHVS, CDR2 FQNEAQ.

This rearrangement joins TRBV11-3 to TRBJ2-7; the match to TRBD1 covers 10 bases. The CDR3 consists of 14 residues. Trimming took 3 bases from V and 2 from J; bases not matched to a gene: 1. Germline V gives CDR1 SGHNT, CDR2 YENEEA. The CDR3 region is CASSFGTGAYEQYF. The CDR3 DNA reads TGTGCCAGCAGCTTCGGGACAGGGGCCTACGAGCAGTACTTC.